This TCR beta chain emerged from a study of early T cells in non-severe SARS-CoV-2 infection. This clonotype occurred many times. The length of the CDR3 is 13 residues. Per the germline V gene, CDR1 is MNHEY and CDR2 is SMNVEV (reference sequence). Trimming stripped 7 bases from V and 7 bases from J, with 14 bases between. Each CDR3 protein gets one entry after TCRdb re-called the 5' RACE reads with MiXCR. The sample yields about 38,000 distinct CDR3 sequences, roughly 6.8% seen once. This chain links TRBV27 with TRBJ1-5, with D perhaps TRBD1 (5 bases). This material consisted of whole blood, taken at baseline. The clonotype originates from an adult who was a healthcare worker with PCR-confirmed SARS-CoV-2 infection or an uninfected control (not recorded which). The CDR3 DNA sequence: TGTGCCAGCACCAAGGACATCCGCCAGCCCCAGCATTTT. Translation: CASTKDIRQPQHF.